The 20 T cell receptor beta chains presented below share a single source sample, sequenced in a study of CD8 T cells in ankylosing spondylitis. MiXCR was run by TCRdb on the 5' RACE reads, yielding one entry per CDR3 protein. The sample has approximately 300,000 distinct CDR3 sequences, about 19% seen once. Sequencing input: blood, either unsorted or a sorted T cell fraction (not recorded which). The receptors come from a male donor with ankylosing spondylitis or in good health (not recorded which).

The table lists this clonotype with a few counts. The chain uses TRBV12-3 or TRBV12-4 and TRBJ2-1; 12 bases are shared with TRBD2. CDR3 size: 14 residues. Trimming took 6 bases from V and 7 from J; bases not matched to a gene: 4. The CDR3 coding sequence is TGTGCCAGCAGGACTAGCGGGAGTGCGAATGAGCAGTTCTTC. Translating it yields CASRTSGSANEQFF.

This clonotype occurred a few times. J is TRBJ2-2 and V is TRBV12-3 or TRBV12-4; 7 bases line up with TRBD2. The CDR3 loop spans 15 amino acids. V lost 6 bases to trimming and J lost 0 bases; unmatched junction nucleotides: 4. The CDR3 sequence: CASSPGGSNTGELFF. The CDR3 DNA follows: TGTGCCAGCAGCCCCGGGGGGTCGAACACCGGGGAGCTGTTTTTT.

The gene calls are TRBV20-1 and TRBJ2-4; tentatively, D is TRBD1 (5 bases). Trimming pared 6 bases from V and 1 base from J, leaving 16 bases between. Germline loops: CDR1 DFQATT, CDR2 SNEGSKA (reference sequence). There are 15 residues in the CDR3. CDR3 bases: TGCAGTGCCAATTCTCAGGGAAGGGCCAAAAACATTCAGTACTTC. Its translation: CSANSQGRAKNIQYF.

This clonotype was counted ten times or more. The CDR3 is CSAGKLAGVEDTQYF. CDR3 nucleotide sequence: TGCAGTGCTGGAAAACTAGCGGGAGTTGAGGATACGCAGTATTTT. The rearrangement joins TRBV20-1 to TRBJ2-3, with 11 bases matching TRBD2. The CDR3 sequence is 15 residues long. Germline CDR1 is DFQATT and CDR2 is SNEGSKA (reference sequence). V was clipped by 5 bases and J by 6 bases; unmatched bases: 10.

This clonotype was recorded many times. CDR3 sequence (DNA): TGTGCCAGCCTTGGGGGTACTAGCACAGATACGCAGTATTTT. Its translation: CASLGGTSTDTQYF. The genes are TRBV28 and TRBJ2-3; the D call may be TRBD1 or TRBD2 (5 bases each). V dropped 8 bases and J dropped 0 bases, with 12 bases sitting between them. Germline-derived CDR1 and CDR2 are MDHEN and SYDVKM. CDR3 length: 14 amino acids. Variable domain in full (rest from reference TRBV28 and TRBJ2-3): DVKVTQSSRYLVKRTGEKVFLECVQDMDHENMFWYRQDPGLGLRLIYFSYDVKMKEKGDIPEGYSVSREKKERFSLILESASTNQTSMYLCASLGGTSTDTQYFGPGTRLTVL.

The chain joins TRBV11-2 to TRBJ1-5; D gene unclear. V was pared by 2 bases and J by 3 bases, with 11 bases between. The CDR3 sequence is 15 residues long. Germline CDR1 and CDR2: SGHAT and FQNNGV. This CDR3 reads CASSLSPAPNQPQHF. CDR3 bases: TGTGCCAGCAGCTTAAGTCCGGCCCCCAATCAGCCCCAGCATTTT.

The sample holds many counts of this clonotype. The junction departs from germline at one end; a sequencing error may be responsible. The V call is TRBV7-7, the J call TRBJ2-1; D is perhaps TRBD1 (5 bases). CDR1 and CDR2 from the germline V gene are SSHAT and FNYEAQ (reference sequence). CDR3 length: 13 amino acids. CDR3 DNA: TGTGCTAGCAGCTTAGGCAGGGCCGATGAGCAGTTCTTC. The encoded protein is CASSLGRADEQFF.

The chain links TRBV12-3 or TRBV12-4 to TRBJ1-3, with D perhaps matching TRBD1 (5 bases). The germline V and J ends were trimmed by 3 bases and 0 bases, with 15 bases remaining between them. The CDR3 has 17 amino acids. The CDR3 region is CASSFGAGRSSGNTIYF. DNA for the CDR3: TGTGCCAGCAGTTTTGGGGCAGGCCGTAGCTCTGGAAACACCATATATTTT.

With regard to this clonotype: A much bigger clone sits one base away, suggesting this may be a read error. V usage is TRBV5-1 and J usage is TRBJ2-1, with D perhaps matching TRBD1 (5 bases). Between the trimmed V and J ends, which lost 5 bases and 5 bases, there was a span of 17 bases. The CDR3 length is 15 residues. The germline CDR1 and CDR2 sequences are SGHRS and YFSETQ. The CDR3, as DNA: TGCGCCAGCAGTCGTGACCGGTCGGACAACAATGAGCAGTTCTTC. Protein sequence: CASSRDRSDNNEQFF.

This clonotype was seen more than once but under ten times. The chain uses TRBV4-2 and TRBJ1-2; D is unclear. Trimming stripped 4 bases from V and 0 bases from J, with 12 bases between. Germline V gene data show CDR1 as LGHNA and CDR2 as YNFKEQ. CDR3 length: 15 residues. The CDR3 is CASSPSPATNYGYTF. CDR3 bases: TGTGCCAGCAGCCCATCGCCGGCGACTAACTATGGCTACACCTTC.

This clonotype was seen a handful of times. The rearrangement uses TRBV6-2 or TRBV6-3 and TRBJ2-7; tentatively, D is TRBD2 (5 bases). The V end lost 0 bases, the J end lost 3 bases, and 9 bases lay between the germline ends. Looked up from germline, CDR1 is MNHEY and CDR2 is SVGEGT. This CDR3 has 14 amino acids. The CDR3 coding sequence is TGTGCCAGCAGTTACTCGACACTAGTCTACGAGCAGTACGTC. Protein: CASSYSTLVYEQYV.

The rearrangement links TRBV12-3 or TRBV12-4 to TRBJ2-4; 7 bases line up with TRBD1. V was pared by 6 bases and J by 0 bases, with 5 bases of the junction left unmatched. CDR3 length: 15 residues. CDR3 region: CASSLQGLAKNIQYF. CDR3 bases: TGTGCCAGCAGCCTACAGGGGCTAGCCAAAAACATTCAGTACTTC.

The gene calls are TRBV11-2 and TRBJ2-1; TRBD2 aligns across 9 bases. J was trimmed by 2 bases and V by 3 bases; bases with no gene match: 2. CDR1 and CDR2 (germline): SGHAT, FQNNGV. The CDR3 contains 15 residues. The CDR3 DNA sequence: TGTGCCAGCAGCTTCACTAGCGGGCCCTACAATGAGCAGTTCTTC. It is translated as CASSFTSGPYNEQFF.

This clonotype was detected ten times or more. The DNA of the CDR3 is TGTGCCTCGGGACTGAATGAGCAGTTCTTC. As protein: CASGLNEQFF. The genes are TRBV10-3 and TRBJ2-1; D may be TRBD2 (6 bases). V dropped 11 bases and J dropped 7 bases, with 9 bases sitting between them. The V gene's germline CDR1 is ENHRY and CDR2 SYGVKD. CDR3 size: 10 residues.

This clonotype was recorded many times. The CDR3 DNA reads TGTGCCAGCAGTTTAGGGGCAGGGAGCAGTTATGGCTACACCTTC. It specifies CASSLGAGSSYGYTF. This chain links TRBV12-3 or TRBV12-4 with TRBJ1-2, with D maybe TRBD1 (5 bases). V lost 1 base, J lost 5 bases, and 14 bases lay in between. The CDR3 contains 15 residues.

This clonotype was counted a few times. The chain is built from TRBV25-1 and TRBJ1-1, with a possible D match to TRBD1 (5 bases). V gave up 2 bases and J gave up 1 base, with 8 bases separating them. CDR3 length: 14 residues. Per germline, CDR1 MGHDK and CDR2 SYGVNS. The CDR3 protein is CASSERGGNTEAFF. CDR3 DNA sequence: TGTGCCAGCAGTGAAAGGGGCGGGAACACTGAAGCTTTCTTT.

This clonotype has ten or more counts. In nucleotides, the CDR3 is TGCAGTGCTAGAGGGGCGGGGGGGCCCCCAGAGACCCAGTACTTC. Translation: CSARGAGGPPETQYF. The chain has TRBV20-1 and TRBJ2-5, with 9 bases lining up with TRBD2. This CDR3 region has 15 residues. Germline lookup yields CDR1 DFQATT and CDR2 SNEGSKA (reference sequence). The trim removed 1 base at V and 4 bases at J, leaving 7 bases unmatched.

The chain couples TRBV28 to TRBJ2-1, with 12 bases lining up with TRBD2. The CDR3 totals 16 residues. Germline CDR1 MDHEN, CDR2 SYDVKM. Trimming at V came to 6 bases and at J to 2 bases, leaving 5 bases not matched to a gene. The chain's CDR3 is CASSGTSGWTYNEQFF. The CDR3 DNA reads TGTGCCAGCAGCGGGACTAGCGGGTGGACCTACAATGAGCAGTTCTTC.

The sample holds a few counts of this clonotype. The V and J genes are TRBV12-3 or TRBV12-4 and TRBJ2-1; D not resolved. The CDR3 is 16 residues long. The V and J ends lost 0 bases and 0 bases respectively, with 9 bases between them. CDR3 loop: CASSLAMGSSYNEQFF. The DNA for the CDR3 is TGTGCCAGCAGTTTAGCCATGGGTAGCTCCTACAATGAGCAGTTCTTC.

The chain recombines TRBV3-1 with TRBJ1-4, with no clear D. The CDR3 runs 13 residues. Germline V gene data show CDR1 as LGHDT and CDR2 as YNNKEL (reference sequence). Trimming cost V 2 bases and J 8 bases, with 9 bases left between them. The CDR3 sequence is CASSQRSEEKLFF. The CDR3 nucleotides read TGTGCCAGCAGCCAACGTTCAGAAGAAAAACTGTTTTTT.